This T cell receptor beta chain was observed in a study of blood T cells in healthy people across ages. For the study at large: Every two T cells gave about one barcoded beta molecule via template switching.

Primed by a sample-barcoded 5' primer and a J-beta primer mix, a second PCR proceeded for about 6 to 12 cycles. TCRdb fed the 5' RACE reads into MiXCR, producing one record per CDR3 protein. Of 1.5 million to 2 million distinct CDR3 sequences listed, 28% are singletons. Germline V gene sequence: CDR1 MGHRA, CDR2 YSYEKL. Trimming at V came to 3 bases and at J to 6 bases, leaving 10 bases not matched to a gene. The CDR3 is 17 amino acids. The gene calls are TRBV4-1 and TRBJ2-1; TRBD2 matches 11 bases. The sequencing sample was made of blood. The TCR comes from a woman in her thirties in good health. The CDR3 DNA follows: TGCGCCAGCAGCCACCGAATTATAGCGGGGGGGCCCAATGAGCAGTTCTTC. It specifies CASSHRIIAGGPNEQFF.